This T cell receptor beta chain emerged from a study of shared clonotypes between healthy human individuals. Naive CD45RA+ and memory CD45RA-negative subsets were split from CD4+ cells. In the study's own analysis: With immunoSEQ giving junction-only sequences and no quality scores, filtering differed. Clones were read by immunoSEQ multiplex PCR, and TCRdb kept only the in-frame ones, dropping some. That table gives V, J and clone size, and the DNA gave D and trimming. The sample has over 2 million clones, 90% to 95% seen once; the top ten hold approximately 0.13%. In regard to this clone: Its specificity is unknown.

Study-level points and caveats: Sampling included only blood; tissue repertoires likely differ.

This CDR3 has 12 amino acids. V lost 3 bases to trimming and J lost 8 bases; unmatched junction nucleotides: 6. Germline values: CDR1 SQVTM, CDR2 ANQGSEA. Sequenced: naive CD4+ T cells sorted from blood. Subset denoted: CD45RA+ positively selected. This TCR was sampled from a man younger than 35 in good health. The chain has TRBV29-1 and TRBJ1-1; 7 nucleotides line up with TRBD1. CDR3: CSVDRGQLEAFF. In DNA form, the CDR3 reads TGCAGCGTTGACCGGGGACAGTTGGAAGCTTTCTTT.